This T cell receptor (beta chain) was profiled in a study of blood T cell repertoires in COVID-19. A remark on this clone: One end of the junction does not line up with germline, which may come from a read error.

Sequencing was performed with immunoSEQ multiplex PCR; in TCRdb, only in-frame clones are kept and a portion is missing. Of some 27,000 clones listed, about nine tenths are singletons. The TCR was taken from a man between 50 and 59 years old with active COVID-19. Specimen: peripheral blood.

The CDR3 sequence: CASNIPGTGRNYGYTF. The CDR3 DNA sequence: TGTGCCAGTAATATACCCGGGACAGGGCGTAACTATGGCTACACCTTC. J is TRBJ1-2 and V is TRBV19; the match to TRBD1 covers 9 bases. The CDR3 covers 16 residues. Germline V lookup: CDR1 LNHDA, CDR2 SQIVND (reference sequence).